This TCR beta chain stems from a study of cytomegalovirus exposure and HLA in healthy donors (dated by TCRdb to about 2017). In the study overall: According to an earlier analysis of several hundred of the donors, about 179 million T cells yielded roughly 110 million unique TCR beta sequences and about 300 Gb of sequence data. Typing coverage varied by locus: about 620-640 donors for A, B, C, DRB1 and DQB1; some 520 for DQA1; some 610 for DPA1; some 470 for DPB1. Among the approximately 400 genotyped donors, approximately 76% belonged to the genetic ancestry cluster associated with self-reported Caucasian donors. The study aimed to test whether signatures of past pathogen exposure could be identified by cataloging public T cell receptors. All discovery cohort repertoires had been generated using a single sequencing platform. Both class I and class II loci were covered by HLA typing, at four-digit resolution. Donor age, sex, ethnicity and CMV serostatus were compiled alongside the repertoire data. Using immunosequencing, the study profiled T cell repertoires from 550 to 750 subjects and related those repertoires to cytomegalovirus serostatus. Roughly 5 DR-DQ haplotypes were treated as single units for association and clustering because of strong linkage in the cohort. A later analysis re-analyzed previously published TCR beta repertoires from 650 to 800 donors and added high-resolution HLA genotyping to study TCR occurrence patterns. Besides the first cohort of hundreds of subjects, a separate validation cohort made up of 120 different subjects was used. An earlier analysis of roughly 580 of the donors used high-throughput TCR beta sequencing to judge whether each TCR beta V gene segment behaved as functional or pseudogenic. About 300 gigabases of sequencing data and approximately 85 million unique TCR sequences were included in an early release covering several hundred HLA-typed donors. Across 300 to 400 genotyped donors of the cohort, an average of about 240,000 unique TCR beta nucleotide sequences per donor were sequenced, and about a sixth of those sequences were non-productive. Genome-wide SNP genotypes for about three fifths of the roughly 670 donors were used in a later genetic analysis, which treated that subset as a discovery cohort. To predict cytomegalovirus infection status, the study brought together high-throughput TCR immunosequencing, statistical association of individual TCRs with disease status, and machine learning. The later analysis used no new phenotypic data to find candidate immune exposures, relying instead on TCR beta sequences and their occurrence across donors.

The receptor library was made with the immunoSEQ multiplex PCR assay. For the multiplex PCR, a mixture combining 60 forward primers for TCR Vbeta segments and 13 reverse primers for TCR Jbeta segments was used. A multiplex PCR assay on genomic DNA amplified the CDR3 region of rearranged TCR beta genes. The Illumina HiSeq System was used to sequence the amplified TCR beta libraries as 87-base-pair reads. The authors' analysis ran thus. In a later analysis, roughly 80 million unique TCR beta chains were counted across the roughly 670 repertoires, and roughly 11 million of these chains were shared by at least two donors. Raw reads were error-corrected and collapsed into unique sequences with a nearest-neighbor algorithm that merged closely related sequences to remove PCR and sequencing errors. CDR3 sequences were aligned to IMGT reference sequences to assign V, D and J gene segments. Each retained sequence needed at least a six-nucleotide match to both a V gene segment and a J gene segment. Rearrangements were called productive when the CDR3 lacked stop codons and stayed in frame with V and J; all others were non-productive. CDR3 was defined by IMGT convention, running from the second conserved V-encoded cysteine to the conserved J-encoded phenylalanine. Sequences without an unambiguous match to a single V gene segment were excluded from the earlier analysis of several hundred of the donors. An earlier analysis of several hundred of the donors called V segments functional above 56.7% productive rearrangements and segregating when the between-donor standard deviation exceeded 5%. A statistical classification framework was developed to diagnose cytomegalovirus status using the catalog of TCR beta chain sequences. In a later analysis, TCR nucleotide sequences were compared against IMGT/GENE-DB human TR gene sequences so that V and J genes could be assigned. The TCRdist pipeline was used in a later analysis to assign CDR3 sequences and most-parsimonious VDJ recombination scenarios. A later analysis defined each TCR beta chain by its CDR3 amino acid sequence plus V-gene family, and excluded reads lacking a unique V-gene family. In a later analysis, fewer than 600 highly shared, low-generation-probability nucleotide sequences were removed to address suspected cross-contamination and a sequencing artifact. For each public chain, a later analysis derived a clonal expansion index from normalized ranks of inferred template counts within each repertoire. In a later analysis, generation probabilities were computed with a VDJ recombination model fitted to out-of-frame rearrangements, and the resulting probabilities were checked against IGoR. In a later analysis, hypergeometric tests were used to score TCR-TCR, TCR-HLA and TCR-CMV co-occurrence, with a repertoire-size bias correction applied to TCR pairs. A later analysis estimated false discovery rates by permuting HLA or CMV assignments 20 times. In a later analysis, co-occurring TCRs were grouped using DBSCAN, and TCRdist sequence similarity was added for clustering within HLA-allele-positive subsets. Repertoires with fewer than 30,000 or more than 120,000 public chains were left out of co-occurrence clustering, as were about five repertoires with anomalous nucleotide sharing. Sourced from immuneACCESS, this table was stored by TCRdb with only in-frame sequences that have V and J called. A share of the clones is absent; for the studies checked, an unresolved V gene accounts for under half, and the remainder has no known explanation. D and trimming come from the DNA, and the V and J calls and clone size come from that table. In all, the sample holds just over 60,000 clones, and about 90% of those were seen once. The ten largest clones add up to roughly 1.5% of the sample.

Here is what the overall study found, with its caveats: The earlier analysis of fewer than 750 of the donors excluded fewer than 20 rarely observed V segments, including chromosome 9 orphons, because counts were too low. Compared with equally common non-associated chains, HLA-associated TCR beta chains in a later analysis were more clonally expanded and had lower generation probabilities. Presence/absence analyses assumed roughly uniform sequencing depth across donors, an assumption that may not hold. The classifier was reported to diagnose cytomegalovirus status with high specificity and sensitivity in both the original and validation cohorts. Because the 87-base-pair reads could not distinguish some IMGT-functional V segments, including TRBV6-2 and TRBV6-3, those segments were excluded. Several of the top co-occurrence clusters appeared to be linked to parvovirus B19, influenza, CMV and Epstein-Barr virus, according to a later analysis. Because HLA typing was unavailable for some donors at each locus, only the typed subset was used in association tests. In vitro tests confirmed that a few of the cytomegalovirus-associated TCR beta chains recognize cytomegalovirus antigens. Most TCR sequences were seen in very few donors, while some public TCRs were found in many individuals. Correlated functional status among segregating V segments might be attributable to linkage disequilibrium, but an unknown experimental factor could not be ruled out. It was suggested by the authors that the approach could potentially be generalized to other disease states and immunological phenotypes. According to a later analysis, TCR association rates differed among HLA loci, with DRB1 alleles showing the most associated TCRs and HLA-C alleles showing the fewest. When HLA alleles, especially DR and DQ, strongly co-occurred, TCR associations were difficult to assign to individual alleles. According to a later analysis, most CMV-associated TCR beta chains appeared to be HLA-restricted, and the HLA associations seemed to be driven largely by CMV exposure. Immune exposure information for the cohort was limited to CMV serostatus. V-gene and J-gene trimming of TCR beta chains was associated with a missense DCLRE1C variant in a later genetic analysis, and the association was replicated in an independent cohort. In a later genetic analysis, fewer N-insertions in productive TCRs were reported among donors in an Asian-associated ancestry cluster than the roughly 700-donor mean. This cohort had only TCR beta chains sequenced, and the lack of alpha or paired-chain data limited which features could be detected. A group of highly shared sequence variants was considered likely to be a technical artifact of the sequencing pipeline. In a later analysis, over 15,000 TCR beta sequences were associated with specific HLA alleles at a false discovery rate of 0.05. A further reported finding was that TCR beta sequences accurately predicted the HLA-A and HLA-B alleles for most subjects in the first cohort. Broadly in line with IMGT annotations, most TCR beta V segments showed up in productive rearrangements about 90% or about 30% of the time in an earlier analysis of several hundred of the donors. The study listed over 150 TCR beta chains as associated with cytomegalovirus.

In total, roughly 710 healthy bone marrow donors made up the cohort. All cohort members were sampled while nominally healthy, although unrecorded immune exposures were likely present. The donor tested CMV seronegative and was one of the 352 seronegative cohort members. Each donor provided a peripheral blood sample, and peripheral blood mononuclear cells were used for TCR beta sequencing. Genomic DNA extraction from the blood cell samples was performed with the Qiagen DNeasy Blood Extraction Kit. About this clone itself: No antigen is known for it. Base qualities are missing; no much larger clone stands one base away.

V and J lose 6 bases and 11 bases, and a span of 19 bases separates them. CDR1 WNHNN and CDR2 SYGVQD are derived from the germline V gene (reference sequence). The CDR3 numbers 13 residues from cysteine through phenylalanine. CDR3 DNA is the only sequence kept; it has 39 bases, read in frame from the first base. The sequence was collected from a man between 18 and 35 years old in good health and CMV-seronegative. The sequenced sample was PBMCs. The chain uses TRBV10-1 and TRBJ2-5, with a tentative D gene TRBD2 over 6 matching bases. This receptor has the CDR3 CASSAGTGGEQYF. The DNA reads TGCGCCAGCAGCGCCGGGACCGGGGGTGAGCAGTACTTC.